Given below is one TCR beta chain in context. This clonotype was counted only a few times. It has no known antigen specificity. One base away there is no much larger clone; base qualities are not given. The sample comes from a study of patients and donors after allogeneic stem cell transplantation (dated by TCRdb to the early 2020s). The library was obtained by RT-PCR. This sample was sequenced with a NextSeq 550. The public reads were reanalyzed by TCRdb: fastp trimming at Q25, MiXCR alignment, in-frame beta chains only. Each entry is one CDR3 protein sequence, shown with its most common DNA and genes. For this sample there are hundreds of thousands of distinct CDR3 sequences; roughly 16% appear just once. The ten biggest clones cover around 6.8% of the sample. Trimming removed 2 bases from V and 2 bases from J, leaving 13 bases between the germline ends. The cysteine opens and the phenylalanine closes a CDR3 of 16 amino acids. CDR3 DNA only is kept here, 48 bases in frame from base 1. Based on the germline V gene, the CDR1 and CDR2 sequences are SGHDT and YYEEEE.

This receptor was obtained from a human donor who was either an allogeneic HSCT recipient or a stem cell or donor lymphocyte infusion donor (not recorded which). It is not recorded whose cells these are; they may come from a transplant donor. The chain was built from TRBV5-6 and TRBJ2-2, with the D segment identity uncertain. The sample taken for sequencing was blood, either unsorted or a sorted T cell fraction (not recorded which). The DNA reads as follows: TGTGCCAGCAGCTTAATATGGCAGACAAACACCGGGGAGCTGTTTTTT. This translates into CASSLIWQTNTGELFF.